Sequencing of this T cell receptor beta chain was carried out in a study of T cells after yellow fever vaccination. Study-wide points: Just a small share of clonotypes turned up in the CD4 compartment as well as the CD8 compartment.

CDR1 SGHRS and CDR2 YFSETQ come from the germline V gene. With 4 bases removed from V and 0 bases from J, the gap between germline ends came to 12 bases. The CDR3 extends over 15 amino acids. A remark on this clonotype: The antigen is unknown.

As TCR cDNA was made by 5'RACE template switching, a universal primer site and UMIs were added. MiXCR, applied by TCRdb to the 5' RACE reads, yields one record per CDR3 protein. The profile shows some 400,000 distinct CDR3 sequences, roughly a sixth of them singletons. The chain couples TRBV5-1 to TRBJ2-3; D unclear. The sequencing here drew on PBMCs, taken before the yellow fever booster vaccination. This receptor was taken from a man between 18 and 35 years old who received the YFV17D yellow fever vaccine. The CDR3, as DNA: TGCGCCAGCAGCCCGCGGCCAGGCAGCACAGATACGCAGTATTTT. It translates to CASSPRPGSTDTQYF.